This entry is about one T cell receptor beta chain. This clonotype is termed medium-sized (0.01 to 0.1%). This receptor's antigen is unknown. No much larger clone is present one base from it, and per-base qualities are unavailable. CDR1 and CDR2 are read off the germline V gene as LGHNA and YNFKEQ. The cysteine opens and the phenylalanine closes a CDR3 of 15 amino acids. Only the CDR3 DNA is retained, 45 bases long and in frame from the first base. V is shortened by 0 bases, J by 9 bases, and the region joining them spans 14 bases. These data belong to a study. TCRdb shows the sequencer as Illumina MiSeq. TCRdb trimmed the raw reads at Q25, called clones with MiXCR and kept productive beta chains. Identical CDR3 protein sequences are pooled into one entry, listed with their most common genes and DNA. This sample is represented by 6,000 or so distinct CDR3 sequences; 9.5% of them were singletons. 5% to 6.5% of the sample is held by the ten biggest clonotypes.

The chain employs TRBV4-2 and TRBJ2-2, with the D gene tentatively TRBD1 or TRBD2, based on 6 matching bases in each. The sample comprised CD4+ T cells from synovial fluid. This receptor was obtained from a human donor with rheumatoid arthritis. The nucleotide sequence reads TGTGCCAGCAGCCAAGATCTGCTGGGGGGCCGGGAGCTGTTTTTT. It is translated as CASSQDLLGGRELFF.